These 27 T cell receptor beta chains were sequenced from one sample in a study of T cell clusters in autoimmune cytopenias. Multiplex touch-down PCR amplified TRB using TRB-A and TRB-B pools in one tube. With the multiplex PCR reads reprocessed, TCRdb shows one record per CDR3 protein and no DNA. The sample includes roughly 16,000 distinct CDR3 sequences. TRB amplification used 250 ng of peripheral blood genomic DNA. These sequences were also reported in another study, on T cell repertoires in aging, cancer and after chemotherapy.

The sequencing input was peripheral blood. The receptors were gathered from a human donor in good health.

The rearrangement uses TRBV5-6 and TRBJ1-1; TCRdb picks TRBD1, but there is no DNA to check that call. This CDR3 region has 15 residues. Germline values: CDR1 SGHDT, CDR2 YYEEEE. The CDR3 reads CASSLQGAMDTEAFF.

The chain carries TRBV12-3 or TRBV12-4 and TRBJ2-7; TCRdb lists TRBD2, though no DNA is available to test this call. This CDR3 has 14 residues. This CDR3 is CASSRLAGSYEQYF.

This chain joins TRBV19 and TRBJ2-2; there is no DNA to check the TCRdb D call of TRBD1. The CDR3 length is 16 residues. From germline, CDR1 is LNHDA and CDR2 SQIVND (reference sequence). The CDR3 reads CASRPRGLGNTGELFF.

This clonotype ranks as medium-sized in terms of frequency. This chain's CDR3 is CASSEDTNQPQHF. J is TRBJ1-5 and V is TRBV6-4; TCRdb's assignment of TRBD1 cannot be checked, as there is no DNA. This CDR3 has 13 residues. Germline-derived CDR1 and CDR2 are MRHNA and SNTAGT.

By frequency, this clonotype is medium-sized. The chain employs TRBV29-1 and TRBJ2-7; the D call from TCRdb, TRBD2, cannot be confirmed without DNA. There are 13 residues in the CDR3. CDR1 and CDR2 (germline): SQVTM, ANQGSEA. This CDR3 reads CSGGEANSYEQYF.

This clonotype registers medium-sized by frequency. This sequence joins TRBV29-1 and TRBJ2-1; TCRdb's D call of TRBD2 is untestable without DNA. CDR1 and CDR2 from the germline V gene are SQVTM and ANQGSEA. This CDR3 comprises 15 residues. The CDR3 sequence: CSVEGGGGPGNEQFF.

Frequency places this clonotype as medium-sized. The chain couples TRBV29-1 to TRBJ1-1; TCRdb proposes TRBD1, but this gene call is untestable without DNA. In germline, CDR1 is SQVTM, CDR2 ANQGSEA. This CDR3 contains 11 residues. This CDR3 is CSVGRDGEAFF.

The chain has TRBV27 and TRBJ2-1; TCRdb names TRBD1, which stays unverified in the absence of DNA. The CDR3 length is 13 residues. Germline CDR1 is MNHEY and CDR2 is SMNVEV (reference sequence). This CDR3 reads CGAGIDSYNEQFF.

In terms of frequency, this clonotype is medium-sized. The chain recombines TRBV29-1 with TRBJ2-1. Germline loops: CDR1 SQVTM, CDR2 ANQGSEA. The CDR3 consists of 13 residues. The CDR3 spells CSVEEGSVGEQFF.

The V call is TRBV12-3 or TRBV12-4, the J call TRBJ1-1; TCRdb names TRBD1, which stays unverified in the absence of DNA. The CDR3 totals 12 residues. The CDR3 loop is CASGGGATEAFF.

V gene TRBV18 combines with J gene TRBJ1-2; TCRdb's assignment of TRBD1 cannot be checked, as there is no DNA. CDR3 length: 14 residues. The germline gives CDR1 KGHSH, CDR2 LQKENI. CDR3 amino acids: CASSREQALYGYTF.

The V gene is TRBV12-3 or TRBV12-4, the J gene TRBJ1-1. This CDR3 spans 12 amino acids. CDR3 sequence reads: CASSHLRTEAFF.

This chain links TRBV29-1 with TRBJ1-5; TCRdb selects TRBD1, and the lack of DNA leaves this call unchecked. The CDR3 runs 12 residues. Germline values: CDR1 SQVTM, CDR2 ANQGSEA. CDR3: CSVRDGNQPQHF. Filled out from reference TRBV29-1 and TRBJ1-5, the complete variable domain reads SAVISQKPSRDICQRGTSLTIQCQVDSQVTMMFWYRQQPGQSLTLIATANQGSEATYESGFVIDKFPISRPNLTFSTLTVSNMSPEDSSIYLCSVRDGNQPQHFGDGTRLSIL.

V is TRBV30 and J is TRBJ2-7; TCRdb's D gene call, TRBD1, goes unchecked for lack of DNA. The CDR3 totals 13 residues. Per the germline V gene, CDR1 is GTSNPN and CDR2 is SVGIG (reference sequence). CDR3 residues: CAWSLGQDYEQYF.

The J gene is TRBJ2-2, the V gene TRBV13; TCRdb calls TRBD1, which cannot be checked without DNA. The CDR3 has 16 amino acids. In germline, CDR1 is PRHDT, CDR2 FYEKMQ (reference sequence). CDR3 region: CASSLGPGRSTGELFF.

The chain uses TRBV15 and TRBJ1-2; TCRdb's D call, TRBD1, is unchecked because there is no DNA. Germline values: CDR1 LNHNV, CDR2 YYDKDF (reference sequence). The length of the CDR3 is 13 residues. CDR3 in amino acids: CATSRDRGDGYTF.

Its frequency marks this clonotype as medium-sized. The chain links TRBV29-1 to TRBJ2-7; TCRdb gives TRBD1 as the D gene, but with no DNA this cannot be confirmed. The CDR3 spans 11 residues. CDR1 SQVTM and CDR2 ANQGSEA come from the germline V gene. The CDR3 loop reads CSVRAVYEQYF.

The CDR3 protein is CASSSGLVRFGTDTQYF. This sequence joins TRBV6-5 and TRBJ2-3; the TCRdb call, TRBD2, lacks DNA for checking. Looked up from germline, CDR1 is MNHEY and CDR2 is SVGAGI. The CDR3 loop spans 17 amino acids.

Its frequency marks this clonotype as medium-sized. V and J are TRBV11-3 and TRBJ2-3. Germline CDR1 and CDR2: SGHNT and YENEEA. The CDR3 has 12 residues. The CDR3 is CASSSSEDTQYF.

The chain is built from TRBV12-3 or TRBV12-4 and TRBJ2-7. The CDR3 loop spans 13 amino acids. CDR3 amino acids: CASSLGEASEQYF.

The rearrangement joins TRBV27 to TRBJ1-1; there is no DNA to check the TCRdb D call of TRBD1. CDR1 is MNHEY, CDR2 SMNVEV, per germline (reference sequence). This CDR3 contains 11 residues. CDR3 amino acids: CASSWGTEAFF.

V and J are TRBV6-6 and TRBJ1-2; as DNA is missing, the TRBD1 call by TCRdb cannot be tested. Germline V lookup: CDR1 MNHNY, CDR2 SVGAGI (reference sequence). The CDR3 contains 13 residues. The CDR3 sequence is CASSLDRRYGYTF.

The V gene is TRBV6-2 or TRBV6-3, the J gene TRBJ2-2; TCRdb's D gene call, TRBD1, goes unchecked for lack of DNA. Per germline, CDR1 MNHEY and CDR2 SVGEGT. This CDR3 contains 14 residues. This CDR3 reads CAGRGSANTGELFF.

The genes are TRBV11-3 and TRBJ2-3; there is no DNA to check the TCRdb D call of TRBD1. Germline V gene lookup returns CDR1 SGHNT and CDR2 YENEEA. The CDR3 totals 14 residues. The CDR3 is CASSLGGFPDTQYF.

The chain carries TRBV5-5 and TRBJ2-1; there is no DNA to check the TCRdb D call of TRBD1. Germline values: CDR1 SGHKS, CDR2 YYEKEE (reference sequence). This CDR3 spans 17 amino acids. The chain's CDR3 is CASTGGTGTPQYNEQFF.

The V and J genes are TRBV24-1 and TRBJ1-5; TCRdb returns TRBD1, unconfirmable since there is no DNA. The germline gives CDR1 KGHDR, CDR2 SFDVKD. The CDR3 length is 13 residues. CDR3 loop: CATSEGRNQPQHF.

The CDR3 here is CASSLAGGGTEAFF. The chain carries TRBV5-6 and TRBJ1-1; with no DNA, the TCRdb D assignment of TRBD1 cannot be verified. Germline lookup yields CDR1 SGHDT and CDR2 YYEEEE. The CDR3 runs 14 residues.